This is a list of T cell receptor beta chains from one sample in a study of blood T cell repertoires in COVID-19. Profiled with immunoSEQ multiplex PCR; TCRdb holds only in-frame clones, not every one. The profile covers roughly 100,000 clones, with about four fifths appearing a single time and roughly 14% taken by the ten largest. Sequencing was done on a sample of peripheral blood. The receptors derive from a woman aged 80 or over with acute or convalescent COVID-19. Both conserved end residues are part of each CDR3. D genes are given only for firm matches. Expanded clones get a size class; other rows say once, few or many, or leave the size out.

d_call	v_call	clone_size	j_call	cdr3_nt	cdr3_aa
TRBD1	TRBV19	once	TRBJ1-3	TGTGCCAGTAGTGACAGGGGGCGATCTGGAAACACCATATATTTT	CASSDRGRSGNTIYF
TRBD1	TRBV13	.	TRBJ2-6	TGTGCCAGCAGCTCAACCCTAGACAGGGCTGGGGCCAACGTCCTGACTTTC	CASSSTLDRAGANVLTF
.	TRBV19	.	TRBJ2-7	TGTGCCAGTAGTATGGGCACCTACGAGCAGTACTTC	CASSMGTYEQYF
.	TRBV11-1	.	TRBJ1-1	TGTGCCAGCAGCTCGTATCTTATGAACACTGAAGCTTTCTTT	CASSSYLMNTEAFF
TRBD2	TRBV11-2	.	TRBJ2-2	TGTGCCAGCAGTCGGACTAGCGGGACCCAGAACACCGGGGAGCTGTTTTTT	CASSRTSGTQNTGELFF
.	TRBV30	.	TRBJ2-2	TGTGCCTGTCTACGGACTAACACCGGGGAGCTGTTTTTT	CACLRTNTGELFF
.	TRBV4-1	few	TRBJ1-2	TGCGCCAGCAGCCAAGTCGGCCAGGTTTTGGACTATGGCTACACCTTC	CASSQVGQVLDYGYTF
.	TRBV21-1	.	TRBJ2-3	TGTGCCAGCACTCCCCTAGTTAGGGATACGCAGTATTTT	CASTPLVRDTQYF
TRBD1	TRBV29-1	.	TRBJ2-3	TGCAGCGGTGGGACAGGGGGACCAGATACGCAGTATTTT	CSGGTGGPDTQYF
TRBD2	TRBV27	once	TRBJ2-1	TGTGCCAGCAGTTTATGGGGCGGGAGGGTTTCCTACAATGAGCAGTTCTTC	CASSLWGGRVSYNEQFF
.	TRBV18	.	TRBJ2-7	TGTGCCAGCTCCCCAACCCCGGGAGCCTACGAGCAGTACTTC	CASSPTPGAYEQYF
.	TRBV6-5	.	TRBJ1-1	TGTGCCAGCAGTCTTCTACAGGGAAAAGCTTTCTTT	CASSLLQGKAFF
.	TRBV12-5	.	TRBJ1-5	TGTGCTAGTGGTCCAGGGAGGGCGGGCAATCAGCCCCAGCATTTT	CASGPGRAGNQPQHF
TRBD2	TRBV5-8	.	TRBJ2-2	TGTGCCAGCTTTCTAAAACTAACTAGCGAGAACACCGGGGAGCTGTTTTTT	CASFLKLTSENTGELFF
TRBD1	TRBV5-1	once	TRBJ2-4	TGCGCCAGCAATGATGGGACAGGGGTAGGGAAAAACATTCAGTACTTC	CASNDGTGVGKNIQYF
TRBD1	TRBV2	many	TRBJ2-3	TGTGCCAGCAAAGGGGGGACAGGTGGGGCCGATACGCAGTATTTT	CASKGGTGGADTQYF
.	TRBV9	.	TRBJ1-4	TGTGCCAGCAGCGTAGAGGACAGTCATCCAACTAATGAAAAACTGTTTTTT	CASSVEDSHPTNEKLFF
.	TRBV3-1/TRBV3-2	.	TRBJ2-7	TGTGCCAGCAGCCAAGATAACGGAGGTCGTAGCGAGCAGTACTTC	CASSQDNGGRSEQYF
.	TRBV5-4	.	TRBJ2-3	TGTGCCAGCAGCTTAGCCAGCACAGATACGCAGTATTTT	CASSLASTDTQYF
.	TRBV2	once	TRBJ2-3	TGTGCCAGCAGTGAACGAGCAGATACGCAGTATTTT	CASSERADTQYF
.	TRBV3-1/TRBV3-2	.	TRBJ1-2	TGTGCCAGCAGCCACAACCAAGGACATAGGGGCTACACCTTC	CASSHNQGHRGYTF
TRBD1	TRBV5-1	.	TRBJ1-6	TGCGCCAGCAGAACGACAGGGGATAATTCACCCCTCCACTTT	CASRTTGDNSPLHF
.	TRBV19	.	TRBJ2-2	TGTGCCAGTAACCAGCGGGCGATTGGCACCGGGGAGCTGTTTTTT	CASNQRAIGTGELFF
.	TRBV7-2	.	TRBJ1-1	TGTGCCAGCAGCGTCGGGGGGGCCACTAACACTGAAGCTTTCTTT	CASSVGGATNTEAFF
TRBD2	TRBV11-3	.	TRBJ2-2	TGTGCCAGCAGCCCTAGTAGGGGGACTAGCGGGACCGGGGAGCTGTTTTTT	CASSPSRGTSGTGELFF
.	TRBV7-9	.	TRBJ2-5	TGTGCCAGCAGCTTAGTGGCGGTGGAGACCCAGTACTTC	CASSLVAVETQYF
TRBD2	TRBV2	few	TRBJ2-1	TGTGCCAGCAGTGAGTCCGGGACTAGCGGGATAAGCTCCTACAATGAGCAGTTCTTC	CASSESGTSGISSYNEQFF
.	TRBV11-2	.	TRBJ2-2	TGTGCCAGCAGCTTCGCCGGGGAGCTGTTTTTT	CASSFAGELFF
TRBD2	TRBV7-8	.	TRBJ2-5	TGTGCCAGCAGCCAAAAACTAGCGGGAGAAGAGACCCAGTACTTC	CASSQKLAGEETQYF
.	TRBV5-1	.	TRBJ1-1	TGCGCCAGCAGCTGGAGCGGGGGAGGTACTGAAGCTTTCTTT	CASSWSGGGTEAFF
.	TRBV28	.	TRBJ2-7	TGTGCCAGCAGTCCGAGCAGTCCAGGCGTTTACGAGCAGTACTTC	CASSPSSPGVYEQYF
TRBD1	TRBV10-1	once	TRBJ2-1	TGCGCCAGCAGTGGAGGTAGGACAGGGACCTACAATGAGCAGTTCTTC	CASSGGRTGTYNEQFF
TRBD2	TRBV4-1	.	TRBJ2-1	TGCGCCAGCAGCCAAGATCCGCTAGCGGGAAAGCAGTTCTTC	CASSQDPLAGKQFF
TRBD1	TRBV5-4	.	TRBJ1-1	TGTGCCAGCAGCTCCATGGGACAGGTGAGGGTGAACACTGAAGCTTTCTTT	CASSSMGQVRVNTEAFF
.	TRBV5-1	.	TRBJ2-1	TGCGCCAGCAGCTTAATGGGAGGCAATGAGCAGTTCTTC	CASSLMGGNEQFF
.	TRBV29-1	few	TRBJ2-1	TGCAGCGTTGATGGGTTCGGGAATGAGCAGTTCTTC	CSVDGFGNEQFF
.	TRBV28	.	TRBJ2-2	TGTGCCAGCGGTTTCAATTCGAACACCGGGGAGCTGTTTTTT	CASGFNSNTGELFF
TRBD2	TRBV27	.	TRBJ2-1	TGTGCCAGCAGTATAATCGGGACTAGCGGGAACAATGAGCAGTTCTTC	CASSIIGTSGNNEQFF
.	TRBV28	.	TRBJ2-1	TGTGCCAGCAGCACCGGGTCCCCTGGCCATGAGCAGTTCTTC	CASSTGSPGHEQFF
.	TRBV10-3	.	TRBJ2-1	TGTGCCAGTCTACGGGGGAATGAGCAGTTCTTC	CASLRGNEQFF
.	TRBV5-1	.	TRBJ1-1	TGCGCCAGCAGCCCTCGACAGAAGAACACTGAAGCTTTCTTT	CASSPRQKNTEAFF
.	TRBV3-1/TRBV3-2	.	TRBJ2-5	TGTGCCAGCAGCCAAAGAAGGGGCCAAGAGACCCAGTACTTC	CASSQRRGQETQYF
TRBD1	TRBV5-6	once	TRBJ1-4	TGTGCCAGCAGTTGGACAGGGGGCAAAACTAATGAAAAACTGTTTTTT	CASSWTGGKTNEKLFF
TRBD2	TRBV19	.	TRBJ2-1	TGTGCCAGTAGTATGAGGGGGACTAGCGGGAGGGCCTTATACAATGAGCAGTTCTTC	CASSMRGTSGRALYNEQFF
TRBD1	TRBV10-3	few	TRBJ1-1	TGTGCCATCAGTGAGGGACAGGGAATGAACACTGAAGCTTTCTTT	CAISEGQGMNTEAFF
.	TRBV7-9	once	TRBJ2-3	TGTGCCAGCAGCTCGTCGTTCGGGAGCACAGATACGCAGTATTTT	CASSSSFGSTDTQYF
.	TRBV7-8	.	TRBJ2-7	TGTGCCAGCAGCTTAGGCGGGACGGTCGACGAGCAGTACTTC	CASSLGGTVDEQYF
TRBD1	TRBV4-3	.	TRBJ1-4	TGCGCCAGCAGCCAGGGGGCAGGGGGCGTAAAACTGTTTTTT	CASSQGAGGVKLFF
.	TRBV25-1	.	TRBJ2-7	TGTGCCAGCAGTGAGGGACTTACGGGATGGAACGAGCAGTACTTC	CASSEGLTGWNEQYF
TRBD1	TRBV28	.	TRBJ1-2	TGTGCCAGCAGTTTAGTTGGACAGGGCTATGGCTACACCTTC	CASSLVGQGYGYTF
.	TRBV2	once	TRBJ2-1	TGTGCCAGCAGTGATCGGCCAGCGAGCTCCTACAATGAGCAGTTCTTC	CASSDRPASSYNEQFF